Listed below are T cell receptor beta chains from one sample, sequenced in a study of regulatory T cells in long-lasting Graves disease. TCRdb reprocessed the multiplex PCR reads with MiXCR, giving one entry per CDR3 protein. The repertoire holds a few hundred thousand distinct CDR3 sequences, with around 15% as singletons. The same data also went into a second study, on T cells in Graves' hyperthyroidism and ophthalmopathy.

The sample in question was peripheral blood mononuclear cells (PBMCs), obtained at new diagnosis, from a patient treated with antithyroid drugs. The receptors stem from a man aged 40-49 years with Graves disease. The CDR3 runs from the conserved cysteine through the conserved F or W. The D gene is left open where the match is weak. A clone size is listed for some rows: how often the clone was seen (once, few, many), or a class if it is expanded.

CDR3 DNA: TGTGCCTGGAGCGCCGTCCCGAACACTGAAGCTTTCTTT
CDR3 protein: CAWSAVPNTEAFF
D gene: NA
J gene: TRBJ1-1
clone size: many
V gene: TRBV30

CDR3 DNA: TGTGCCAGCAGTTTAAACAAGTTGGGAAAACTGTTTTTT
CDR3 protein: CASSLNKLGKLFF
D gene: NA
J gene: TRBJ1-4
clone size: many
V gene: TRBV12-3/TRBV12-4

CDR3 DNA: TGTGCCAGCAGCTTAGGCCGGGACAGTGAGCAGTTCTTC
CDR3 protein: CASSLGRDSEQFF
D gene: TRBD1
J gene: TRBJ2-1
clone size: many
V gene: TRBV7-2

CDR3 DNA: TGTGCCAGCAGTTACAAGGCAGAGTTGAACGAGCAGTACTTC
CDR3 protein: CASSYKAELNEQYF
D gene: NA
J gene: TRBJ2-7
clone size: few
V gene: TRBV6-5

CDR3 DNA: TGTGCCAGCAGTTTAACGATCCGCACAGATACGCAGTATTTT
CDR3 protein: CASSLTIRTDTQYF
D gene: NA
J gene: TRBJ2-3
clone size: many
V gene: TRBV28

CDR3 DNA: TGTGCCAGCAGTGGACAGCTGGTTACTGAAGCTTTCTTT
CDR3 protein: CASSGQLVTEAFF
D gene: NA
J gene: TRBJ1-1
clone size: NA
V gene: TRBV28

CDR3 DNA: TGCGCCAGCAGCATGTTGGGCACCGGGGAGCTGTTTTTT
CDR3 protein: CASSMLGTGELFF
D gene: NA
J gene: TRBJ2-2
clone size: many
V gene: TRBV5-1

CDR3 DNA: TGTGCCAGCAGCTTACGAGGCCAGGGGTATATTCAGCCCCAGCATTTT
CDR3 protein: CASSLRGQGYIQPQHF
D gene: NA
J gene: TRBJ1-5
clone size: many
V gene: TRBV7-2

CDR3 DNA: TGTGCCAGCAGTGATGGGGACAGCCGCCACGAGCAGTACTTC
CDR3 protein: CASSDGDSRHEQYF
D gene: TRBD1
J gene: TRBJ2-7
clone size: few
V gene: TRBV2

CDR3 DNA: TGCGCCAGCAGCCCCGGGAGGAGAACTAATGAAAAACTGTTTTTT
CDR3 protein: CASSPGRRTNEKLFF
D gene: NA
J gene: TRBJ1-4
clone size: NA
V gene: TRBV5-1

CDR3 DNA: TGTGCCAGTAGCCCCGGGCCAACAAACACTGAAGCTTTCTTT
CDR3 protein: CASSPGPTNTEAFF
D gene: NA
J gene: TRBJ1-1
clone size: NA
V gene: TRBV19

CDR3 DNA: TGTGCCAGCAGTTTACAGGGACGATCCTACAATGAGCAGTTCTTC
CDR3 protein: CASSLQGRSYNEQFF
D gene: NA
J gene: TRBJ2-1
clone size: many
V gene: TRBV6-5

CDR3 DNA: TGTGCCTGGAGTAGTTGGGGGAGACGGGGCAATCAGCCCCAGCATTTT
CDR3 protein: CAWSSWGRRGNQPQHF
D gene: NA
J gene: TRBJ1-5
clone size: many
V gene: TRBV30

CDR3 DNA: TGTGCCAGCAGTTTACCGGACACAGGGGAGCAGTACTTC
CDR3 protein: CASSLPDTGEQYF
D gene: NA
J gene: TRBJ2-7
clone size: many
V gene: TRBV28

CDR3 DNA: TGTGCCACCAGTGATTCAACAGGAGTTTATAGCAATCAGCCCCAGCATTTT
CDR3 protein: CATSDSTGVYSNQPQHF
D gene: NA
J gene: TRBJ1-5
clone size: many
V gene: TRBV24-1

CDR3 DNA: TGCGCCAGCAGCCAAGCTGGTCGGTGGGGTACCGGGGAGCTGTTTTTT
CDR3 protein: CASSQAGRWGTGELFF
D gene: NA
J gene: TRBJ2-2
clone size: NA
V gene: TRBV4-1

CDR3 DNA: TGCAGTGCTTATAGCGTTGACACAGATACGCAGTATTTT
CDR3 protein: CSAYSVDTDTQYF
D gene: NA
J gene: TRBJ2-3
clone size: many
V gene: TRBV20-1

CDR3 DNA: TGTGCCAGCAGCTTTCTGTGGGGGCGGGACACTGAAGCTTTCTTT
CDR3 protein: CASSFLWGRDTEAFF
D gene: NA
J gene: TRBJ1-1
clone size: many
V gene: TRBV7-9

CDR3 DNA: TGTGCCAGCAGCCGTAACAAAGGGGGACAGAACACTGAAGCTTTCTTT
CDR3 protein: CASSRNKGGQNTEAFF
D gene: NA
J gene: TRBJ1-1
clone size: many
V gene: TRBV11-1

CDR3 DNA: TGTGCCACTACGGAGCCGAGGGGGCCTCAGCCCCAGCATTTT
CDR3 protein: CATTEPRGPQPQHF
D gene: TRBD1
J gene: TRBJ1-5
clone size: many
V gene: TRBV6-1

CDR3 DNA: TGCGCCAGCAGCCCAAACCCCTCTTTGCAAGTAGGCTACACCTTC
CDR3 protein: CASSPNPSLQVGYTF
D gene: NA
J gene: TRBJ1-2
clone size: NA
V gene: TRBV5-1

CDR3 DNA: TGTGCCAGCAGCTTAAGGGAGGAGCAGTACTTC
CDR3 protein: CASSLREEQYF
D gene: NA
J gene: TRBJ2-7
clone size: many
V gene: TRBV7-9

CDR3 DNA: TGTGCCACAAGGACTAGCGGGGGCACCGGGGAGCTGTTTTTT
CDR3 protein: CATRTSGGTGELFF
D gene: TRBD2
J gene: TRBJ2-2
clone size: few
V gene: TRBV10-3

CDR3 DNA: TGTGCCAGCAGCTACCGTTACAGGGAGGCTAGCAATCAGCCCCAGCATTTT
CDR3 protein: CASSYRYREASNQPQHF
D gene: NA
J gene: TRBJ1-5
clone size: NA
V gene: TRBV12-3/TRBV12-4

CDR3 DNA: TGTGCCGGCGGGGGTCGCTACAATGAGCAGTTCTTC
CDR3 protein: CAGGGRYNEQFF
D gene: TRBD2
J gene: TRBJ2-1
clone size: many
V gene: TRBV30

CDR3 DNA: TGTGCCTGGACGGGAGCTGGGGCGTCCTCCTACAATGAGCAGTTCTTC
CDR3 protein: CAWTGAGASSYNEQFF
D gene: NA
J gene: TRBJ2-1
clone size: many
V gene: TRBV30

CDR3 DNA: TGTGCCAGCTCACCTCAGACAGGGGCTGTTACCGAGCAGTACTTC
CDR3 protein: CASSPQTGAVTEQYF
D gene: TRBD1
J gene: TRBJ2-7
clone size: NA
V gene: TRBV18

CDR3 DNA: TGTGCCAGCAGCTTAGGTCGGCGCAATGAGCAGTTCTTC
CDR3 protein: CASSLGRRNEQFF
D gene: NA
J gene: TRBJ2-1
clone size: NA
V gene: TRBV7-2

CDR3 DNA: TGCAGTGCTAGTCCTCTAGCGGGGGGGATTTCCTACAATGAGCAGTTCTTC
CDR3 protein: CSASPLAGGISYNEQFF
D gene: TRBD2
J gene: TRBJ2-1
clone size: few
V gene: TRBV20-1

CDR3 DNA: TGTGCCAGCAGCTTGGCCCAGGGTAGCTATGGCTACACCTTC
CDR3 protein: CASSLAQGSYGYTF
D gene: NA
J gene: TRBJ1-2
clone size: NA
V gene: TRBV5-5

CDR3 DNA: TGTGTCAGCAGCCAAGCGGCGCTTCTGACCTATGGCTACACCTTC
CDR3 protein: CVSSQAALLTYGYTF
D gene: NA
J gene: TRBJ1-2
clone size: NA
V gene: TRBV3-1

CDR3 DNA: TGTGCCAGCAGCATCCCCAGGGGGCAGGACGAGCAGTACTTC
CDR3 protein: CASSIPRGQDEQYF
D gene: TRBD1
J gene: TRBJ2-7
clone size: many
V gene: TRBV11-1

CDR3 DNA: TGTGCCAGTAGTATGGCGGGGGGTAACACTGAAGCTTTCTTT
CDR3 protein: CASSMAGGNTEAFF
D gene: NA
J gene: TRBJ1-1
clone size: many
V gene: TRBV19

CDR3 DNA: TGTGCCAGCAGTCCCCGGGCTAGCGGGGGGTACAATGAGCAGTTCTTC
CDR3 protein: CASSPRASGGYNEQFF
D gene: TRBD2
J gene: TRBJ2-1
clone size: NA
V gene: TRBV12-3/TRBV12-4

CDR3 DNA: TGTGCCAGCAGTCCCGGGGGAGGGCCTTCAACAGAGGGTGGCTACACCTTC
CDR3 protein: CASSPGGGPSTEGGYTF
D gene: NA
J gene: TRBJ1-2
clone size: NA
V gene: TRBV27

CDR3 DNA: TGTGCCAGCAGCGTAGAAGGACTAGTTGCAGATACGCAGTATTTT
CDR3 protein: CASSVEGLVADTQYF
D gene: TRBD2
J gene: TRBJ2-3
clone size: NA
V gene: TRBV9

CDR3 DNA: TGTGCCAGCAGCTCGGGACAGAGCAATGAGCAGTTCTTC
CDR3 protein: CASSSGQSNEQFF
D gene: TRBD1
J gene: TRBJ2-1
clone size: few
V gene: TRBV7-3

CDR3 DNA: TGTGCCAGCAGCCTCCGGGCGGGCGGCGGCACAGATACGCAGTATTTT
CDR3 protein: CASSLRAGGGTDTQYF
D gene: NA
J gene: TRBJ2-3
clone size: NA
V gene: TRBV4-2

CDR3 DNA: TGTGCCAGCAGTTACTCGACAGGCACAGATACGCAGTATTTT
CDR3 protein: CASSYSTGTDTQYF
D gene: NA
J gene: TRBJ2-3
clone size: many
V gene: TRBV6-2/TRBV6-3

CDR3 DNA: TGTGCCAGCCTGGACAGGTACAATGAGCAGTTCTTC
CDR3 protein: CASLDRYNEQFF
D gene: TRBD1
J gene: TRBJ2-1
clone size: many
V gene: TRBV2

CDR3 DNA: TGTGCCAGCAGCTTTTACGAGGACAGGGCCGAGCAGTACTTC
CDR3 protein: CASSFYEDRAEQYF
D gene: TRBD1
J gene: TRBJ2-7
clone size: once
V gene: TRBV11-2

CDR3 DNA: TGTGCCAGCAGCCCGGGACTAGCGGGGGGATTCGGATCCATTCAGTACTTC
CDR3 protein: CASSPGLAGGFGSIQYF
D gene: TRBD2
J gene: TRBJ2-4
clone size: many
V gene: TRBV7-3

CDR3 DNA: TGTGCCAGCAGTTACCCACTCGGGACTAGCGGGGGAACAGAGACCCAGTACTTC
CDR3 protein: CASSYPLGTSGGTETQYF
D gene: TRBD2
J gene: TRBJ2-5
clone size: NA
V gene: TRBV6-9

CDR3 DNA: TGCAGTGCTAGAGAGGGCCGTTTCTACCAAAAAGAGACCCAGTACTTC
CDR3 protein: CSAREGRFYQKETQYF
D gene: NA
J gene: TRBJ2-5
clone size: few
V gene: TRBV20-1

CDR3 DNA: TGTGCCATCAGTGAACGACAGGGGGGAAACACCATATATTTT
CDR3 protein: CAISERQGGNTIYF
D gene: TRBD1
J gene: TRBJ1-3
clone size: many
V gene: TRBV10-3

CDR3 DNA: TGTGCCAGCAGCTTAGGTGGACAGGGGAGGACAGATACGCAGTATTTT
CDR3 protein: CASSLGGQGRTDTQYF
D gene: TRBD1
J gene: TRBJ2-3
clone size: many
V gene: TRBV7-2

CDR3 DNA: TGCAGCGTTCGAAGAGGGGGAGTCCCGCAGTATTTT
CDR3 protein: CSVRRGGVPQYF
D gene: NA
J gene: TRBJ2-3
clone size: many
V gene: TRBV29-1

CDR3 DNA: TGTGCCATCAGTGAGACTAGAAGGGGTGAAACCGGGGAGCTGTTTTTT
CDR3 protein: CAISETRRGETGELFF
D gene: NA
J gene: TRBJ2-2
clone size: many
V gene: TRBV10-3

CDR3 DNA: TGTGCCCGCAGCGACCGACAGGGGAAGGGAAGCAATCAGCCCCAGCATTTT
CDR3 protein: CARSDRQGKGSNQPQHF
D gene: TRBD1
J gene: TRBJ1-5
clone size: few
V gene: TRBV3-1

CDR3 DNA: TGTGCCAGCAGTTACAGGGGCTCCGCCGAGCAGTACTTC
CDR3 protein: CASSYRGSAEQYF
D gene: TRBD1
J gene: TRBJ2-7
clone size: few
V gene: TRBV12-3/TRBV12-4

CDR3 DNA: TGTGCCAGCAGCCCCCGGTCTCAGGGGGGCAAATATGGCTACACCTTC
CDR3 protein: CASSPRSQGGKYGYTF
D gene: TRBD1
J gene: TRBJ1-2
clone size: many
V gene: TRBV3-1